This TCR beta chain was retrieved from a study of Ad26.COV2.S vaccination and SARS-CoV-2 variants. Across the whole study: Donor joined the COV1001 Ad26.COV2.S trial arm. Intramuscular Ad26.COV2.S at 5x10^10 or 1x10^11 viral particles.

Specified treatment: roughly 19 received Ad26.COV2.S at low or high dose, single or two shots; about 5 received placebo; per-sample allocation not given. Collection of samples fell on day 63 after the first vaccine or placebo injection. Boston provided a donor who was an adult aged 18-55 years. Findings of the study overall: After vaccination, reports described spike-specific CD8+ and CD4+ T cell responses as showing substantial breadth.

Germline V gene lookup returns CDR1 DFQATT and CDR2 SNEGSKA (reference sequence). Trimming removed 5 bases from V and 4 bases from J, with 5 bases in between. This CDR3 region has 10 residues. Produced via immunoSEQ multiplex PCR; TCRdb's table is partial and in-frame only. Among 350,000 to 500,000 clones listed, around 91% were seen once. A word on this clone: Its antigen remains unknown.

The V and J genes are TRBV20-1 and TRBJ1-2; D might be TRBD1 (5 bases). The specimen was peripheral blood, collected in a trial of Ad26.COV2.S vaccine versus placebo. The clonotype comes from a person aged 18-60 years who received the Ad26.COV2.S COVID-19 vaccine or a placebo. The CDR3 nucleotides read TGCAGTGCTGACAGCTATGGCTACACCTTC. This sequence encodes CSADSYGYTF.